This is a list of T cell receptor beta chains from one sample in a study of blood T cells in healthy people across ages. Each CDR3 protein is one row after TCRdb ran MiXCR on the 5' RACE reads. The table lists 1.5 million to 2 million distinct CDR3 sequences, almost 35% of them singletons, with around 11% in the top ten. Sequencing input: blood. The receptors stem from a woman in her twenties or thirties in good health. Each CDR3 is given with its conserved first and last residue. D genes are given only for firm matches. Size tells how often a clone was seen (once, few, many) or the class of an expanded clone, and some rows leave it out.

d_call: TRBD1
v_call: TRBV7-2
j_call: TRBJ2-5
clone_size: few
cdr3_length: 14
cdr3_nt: TGTGCCAGCAGCCTCGAAGGACAGGGAGAGACCCAGTACTTC
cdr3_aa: CASSLEGQGETQYF

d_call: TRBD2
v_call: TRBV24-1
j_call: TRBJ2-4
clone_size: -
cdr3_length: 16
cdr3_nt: TGTGCCACCAGTGATCTAGGACTAGCCTCGGTAAACATTCAGTACTTC
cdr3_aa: CATSDLGLASVNIQYF

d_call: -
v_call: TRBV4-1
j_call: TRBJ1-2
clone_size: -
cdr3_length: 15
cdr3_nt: TGCGCCAGCAGCCACGATAACCAGGGCGGCTATGGCTACACCTTC
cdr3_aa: CASSHDNQGGYGYTF

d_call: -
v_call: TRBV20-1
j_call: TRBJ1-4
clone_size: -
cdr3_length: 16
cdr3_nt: TGCAGTGCTAGAGGACCAGACAGCTACTTTGGTGAAAAACTGTTTTTT
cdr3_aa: CSARGPDSYFGEKLFF

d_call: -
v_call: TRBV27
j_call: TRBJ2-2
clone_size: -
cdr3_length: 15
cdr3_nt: TGTGCCAGCAGGCGCGGGGGCGCGAACACCGGGGAGCTGTTTTTT
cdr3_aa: CASRRGGANTGELFF

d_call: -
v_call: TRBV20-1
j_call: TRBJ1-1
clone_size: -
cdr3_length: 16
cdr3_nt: TGCAGTGCTAGAGATTGGGGTATGGGTTCGAACACTGAAGCTTTCTTT
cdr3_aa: CSARDWGMGSNTEAFF

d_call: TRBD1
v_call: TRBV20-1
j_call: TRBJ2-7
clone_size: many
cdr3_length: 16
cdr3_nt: TGCAGTGCCCCTTCCTCACAGGGGTCCGGATCCTACGAGCAGTACTTC
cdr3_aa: CSAPSSQGSGSYEQYF

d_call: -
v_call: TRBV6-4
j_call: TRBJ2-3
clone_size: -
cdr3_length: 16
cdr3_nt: TGTGCCAGCAGTGACGACGCGACAGGTAACACAGATACGCAGTATTTT
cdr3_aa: CASSDDATGNTDTQYF

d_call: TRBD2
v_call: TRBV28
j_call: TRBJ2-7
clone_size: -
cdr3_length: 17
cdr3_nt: TGTGCCAGCACCACCCAATGGACTAGCGGGAGTATCTACGAGCAGTACTTC
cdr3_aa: CASTTQWTSGSIYEQYF

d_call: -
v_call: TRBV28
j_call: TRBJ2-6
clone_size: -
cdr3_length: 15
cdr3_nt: TGTGCCAGCACAAAGTACAGTGCTGGGGCCAACGTCCTGACTTTC
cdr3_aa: CASTKYSAGANVLTF

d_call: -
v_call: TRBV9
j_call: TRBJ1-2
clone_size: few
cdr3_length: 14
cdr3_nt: TGTGCCAGCAGCGTAGACGGCACCTCGGATGGCTACACCTTC
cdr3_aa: CASSVDGTSDGYTF

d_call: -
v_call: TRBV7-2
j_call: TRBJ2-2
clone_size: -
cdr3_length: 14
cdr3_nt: TGTGCCAGCAGTGCCACCTGGGGCCTCGGGGAGCTGTTTTTT
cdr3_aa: CASSATWGLGELFF

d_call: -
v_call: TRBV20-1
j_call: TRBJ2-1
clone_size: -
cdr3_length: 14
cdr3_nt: TGCAGTGCCCCGCGGTGGGTTTCCTACAATGAGCAGTTCTTC
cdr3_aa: CSAPRWVSYNEQFF

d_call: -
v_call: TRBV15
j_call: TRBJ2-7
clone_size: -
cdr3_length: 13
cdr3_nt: TGTGCCACCAGTATCGGCACAGGGTACGAGCAGTACTTC
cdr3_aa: CATSIGTGYEQYF

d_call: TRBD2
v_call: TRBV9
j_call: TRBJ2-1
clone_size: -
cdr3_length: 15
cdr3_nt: TGTGCCAGCAGCCCCCGGACTAGCGGGACGGGGGAGCAGTTCTTC
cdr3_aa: CASSPRTSGTGEQFF

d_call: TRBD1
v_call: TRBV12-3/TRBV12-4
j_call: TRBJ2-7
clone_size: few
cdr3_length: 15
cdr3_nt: TGTGCCAGCAGTCCCCGGGACAGGGGATACTACGAGCAGTACTTC
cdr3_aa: CASSPRDRGYYEQYF

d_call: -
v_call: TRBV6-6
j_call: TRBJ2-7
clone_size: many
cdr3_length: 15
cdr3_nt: TGTGCCAGCAGTTACTCGAGCCAGGGAGGCTACGAGCAGTACTTC
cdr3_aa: CASSYSSQGGYEQYF

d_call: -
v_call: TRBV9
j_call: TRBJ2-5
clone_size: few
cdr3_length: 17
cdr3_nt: TGTGCCAGCAGCCCGGGTGGGAGCGGACTAATCCAAGAGACCCAGTACTTC
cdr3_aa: CASSPGGSGLIQETQYF

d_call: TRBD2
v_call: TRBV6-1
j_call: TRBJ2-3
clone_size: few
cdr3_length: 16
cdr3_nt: TGTGCCAGCAGTGGTACTAGCGGCCCTAGCACAGATACGCAGTATTTT
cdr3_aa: CASSGTSGPSTDTQYF

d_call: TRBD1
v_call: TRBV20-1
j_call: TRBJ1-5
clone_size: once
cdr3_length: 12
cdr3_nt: TGCAGGGCTGACAGGGGTAATCAGCCCCAGCATTTT
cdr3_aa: CRADRGNQPQHF

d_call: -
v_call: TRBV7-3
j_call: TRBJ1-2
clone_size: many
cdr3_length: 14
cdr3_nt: TGTGCCAGCAGCTCCTTGACCAGGACTTATGGCTACACCTTC
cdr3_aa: CASSSLTRTYGYTF

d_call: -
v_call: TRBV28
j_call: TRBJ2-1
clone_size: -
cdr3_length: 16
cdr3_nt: TGTGCCAGCAGTACAGCCGCGGCTAGTATTTGGAATGAGCAGTTCTTC
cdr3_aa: CASSTAAASIWNEQFF

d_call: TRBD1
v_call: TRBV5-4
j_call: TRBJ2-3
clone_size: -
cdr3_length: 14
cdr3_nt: TGTGCCAGCAAGGACAGGTCGTCTACAGATACGCAGTATTTT
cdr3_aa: CASKDRSSTDTQYF

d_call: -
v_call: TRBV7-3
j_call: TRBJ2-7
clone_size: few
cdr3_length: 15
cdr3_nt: TGTGCCAGCAGCCCCGATGGGACTCCACCCTACGAGCAGTACTTC
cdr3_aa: CASSPDGTPPYEQYF

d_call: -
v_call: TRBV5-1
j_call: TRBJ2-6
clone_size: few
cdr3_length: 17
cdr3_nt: TGCGCCAGCAGCAAACCCCTGCCTGGGGAAGGGGCCAACGTCCTGACTTTC
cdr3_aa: CASSKPLPGEGANVLTF

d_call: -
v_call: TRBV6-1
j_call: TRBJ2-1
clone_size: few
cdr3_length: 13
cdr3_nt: TGTGCCAGCAGTCCCGGGACGCCCATTGAGCAGTTCTTC
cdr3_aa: CASSPGTPIEQFF

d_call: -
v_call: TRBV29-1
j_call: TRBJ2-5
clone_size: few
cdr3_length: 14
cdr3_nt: TGCAGCGTAGCCAGGGTACTGGCGAGGGAGACCCAGTACTTC
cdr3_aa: CSVARVLARETQYF

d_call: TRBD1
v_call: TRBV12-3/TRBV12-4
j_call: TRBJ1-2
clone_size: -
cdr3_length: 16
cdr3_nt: TGTGCCAGCAGTGCCTACCGGGACAGGGGATCGGGTGGCTACACCTTC
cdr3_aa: CASSAYRDRGSGGYTF

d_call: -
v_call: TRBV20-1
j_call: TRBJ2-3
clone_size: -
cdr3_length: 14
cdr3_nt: TGCAGTGCTAGACTTCATACGAACACAGATACGCAGTATTTT
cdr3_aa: CSARLHTNTDTQYF

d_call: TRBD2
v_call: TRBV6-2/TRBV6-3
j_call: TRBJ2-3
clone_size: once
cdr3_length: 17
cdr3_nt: TGTGCCAGCAGTTACCGATTTAGCGGGAGAGATGCAGATACGCAGTATTTT
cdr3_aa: CASSYRFSGRDADTQYF

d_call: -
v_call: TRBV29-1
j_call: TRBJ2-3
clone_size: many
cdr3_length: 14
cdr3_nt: TGCAGCGTTGAACTGGGACGGCACACAGATACGCAGTATTTT
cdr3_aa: CSVELGRHTDTQYF

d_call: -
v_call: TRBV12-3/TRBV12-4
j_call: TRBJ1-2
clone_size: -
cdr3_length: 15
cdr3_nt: TGTGCCAGCAGTTTAGCGGGGATTGCTAACTATGGCTACACCTTC
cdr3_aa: CASSLAGIANYGYTF

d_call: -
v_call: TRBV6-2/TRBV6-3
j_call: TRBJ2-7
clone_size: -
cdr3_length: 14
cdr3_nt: TGTGCCAGCAGTTACTCGCACCAGGTCTACGAGCAGTACTTC
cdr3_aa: CASSYSHQVYEQYF

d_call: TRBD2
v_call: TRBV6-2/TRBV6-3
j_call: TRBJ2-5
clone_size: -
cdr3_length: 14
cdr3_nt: TGTGCCAGCAGTTCTACGGGACTACTGGAGACCCAGTACTTC
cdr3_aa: CASSSTGLLETQYF

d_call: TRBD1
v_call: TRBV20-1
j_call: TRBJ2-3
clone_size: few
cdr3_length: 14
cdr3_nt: TGCAGTGCCATCGGGACAGAGGGTTGGGATACGCAGTATTTT
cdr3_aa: CSAIGTEGWDTQYF